This entry lists 25 T cell receptor beta chains sequenced from one sample in a study of T cell repertoires in ileal Crohn's disease. Profiled with immunoSEQ multiplex PCR; TCRdb holds only in-frame clones, not every one. The sample records tens of thousands of clones, around 80% being singletons. Sequences were obtained from ileal tissue. Receptors originate from an adult with Crohn's disease.

This clone has just a few counts. The V gene is TRBV18, the J gene TRBJ1-4; TRBD1 is a possible D gene (5 bases). CDR1 KGHSH and CDR2 LQKENI come from the germline V gene. CDR3 size: 13 residues. Trimming removed 3 bases from V and 5 bases from J, with 7 bases in between. DNA for the CDR3: TGTGCCAGCTCACCGGGACTCAATGAAAAACTGTTTTTT. It encodes CASSPGLNEKLFF.

The V gene is TRBV5-1, the J gene TRBJ1-5; 10 nucleotides line up with TRBD1. This CDR3 has 13 residues. Germline CDR1 and CDR2: SGHRS and YFSETQ. Trimming cost V 3 bases and J 7 bases; bases outside gene matches: 1. The CDR3 coding sequence is TGCGCCAGCAGCTGGGGACAGGGGCAGCCCCAGCATTTT. Its translation is CASSWGQGQPQHF.

V and J are TRBV11-2 and TRBJ2-5; the match to TRBD2 covers 13 bases. V shed 5 bases and J 7 bases; nucleotides not matched to a gene: 1. The CDR3 is made up of 13 amino acids. CDR1 and CDR2 (germline): SGHAT, FQNNGV. The CDR3 DNA sequence: TGTGCCAGCAGCAGGACTAGCGGGGGGACCCAGTACTTC. It translates to CASSRTSGGTQYF.

The chain is built from TRBV5-1 and TRBJ2-7, with 8 nucleotides matching TRBD1. Germline loops: CDR1 SGHRS, CDR2 YFSETQ. CDR3 length equals 16 residues. V trimming: 0 bases; J trimming: 6 bases; junction bases outside the gene matches: 11. DNA of the CDR3: TGCGCCAGCAGCTTGGTCCCTCAAGGACAGGGAACCGAGCAGTACTTC. This sequence encodes CASSLVPQGQGTEQYF.

The rearrangement joins TRBV5-6 to TRBJ1-4, with no clear D. V lost 2 bases, J lost 4 bases, and 9 bases lay in between. Germline lookup yields CDR1 SGHDT and CDR2 YYEEEE. This CDR3 spans 14 amino acids. The CDR3 DNA is TGTGCCAGCAGCTTCAGGACTCTTAATGAAAAACTGTTTTTT. As protein: CASSFRTLNEKLFF.

The chain links TRBV6-6 to TRBJ1-1; tentatively, D is TRBD1 (6 bases). In germline, CDR1 is MNHNY, CDR2 SVGAGI (reference sequence). This CDR3 region has 14 residues. The V gene lost 6 bases and the J gene lost 1 base, with 12 bases spanning the gap. CDR3 in DNA: TGTGCCAGCAGCCCAGGACAGTCGAACACTGAAGCTTTCTTT. This sequence encodes CASSPGQSNTEAFF.

The chain links TRBV5-5 to TRBJ1-1, with 7 positions matching TRBD1. The CDR3 length is 14 residues. The germline CDR1 and CDR2 sequences are SGHKS and YYEKEE (reference sequence). V gave up 4 bases and J gave up 2 bases; unmatched junction bases: 5. CDR3 DNA sequence: TGTGCCAGCAGCCGACACAGGGGAAACACTGAAGCTTTCTTT. It translates to CASSRHRGNTEAFF.

This clone was seen only a few times. The genes are TRBV11-1 and TRBJ2-7; no clear D gene. Germline loops: CDR1 SGHAT, CDR2 FQDESV (reference sequence). V gave up 3 bases and J gave up 0 bases, with 3 bases separating them. CDR3 size: 12 residues. CDR3 bases: TGTGCCAGCAGCTTCAGCTCCTACGAGCAGTACTTC. Its translation: CASSFSSYEQYF. Drawing the rest from reference TRBV11-1 and TRBJ2-7, the complete variable domain is EAEVAQSPRYKITEKSQAVAFWCDPISGHATLYWYRQILGQGPELLVQFQDESVVDDSQLPKDRFSAERLKGVDSTLKIQPAELGDSAMYLCASSFSSYEQYFGPGTRLTVT.

The CDR3 coding sequence is TGTGCCAGCAGTTCCTCGGAGGCATACAATGAGCAGTTCTTC. Encoded protein: CASSSSEAYNEQFF. The gene calls are TRBV25-1 and TRBJ2-1; possible D gene TRBD2, 5 bases. The germline V gene has CDR1 MGHDK and CDR2 SYGVNS. The CDR3 length is 14 residues. The V end was cut by 5 bases, the J end by 4 bases, with 12 bases between.

This chain connects TRBV6-5 to TRBJ1-1; a possible D gene is TRBD1 (6 bases). Trimming stripped 2 bases from V and 1 base from J, with 14 bases between. This CDR3 is 16 amino acids long. Germline assignment: CDR1 MNHEY and CDR2 SVGAGI. CDR3 amino acids: CASSYRRGGANTEAFF. For the CDR3, the DNA is TGTGCCAGCAGTTACCGGAGGGGGGGCGCGAACACTGAAGCTTTCTTT.

This chain joins TRBV9 and TRBJ1-6; tentative D call: TRBD1 (5 bases). The CDR3 sequence is 15 residues long. Trimming cost V 6 bases and J 5 bases, with 15 bases left between them. From germline, CDR1 is SGDLS and CDR2 YYNGEE. The CDR3 loop is CASTGGAGNNSPLHF. As DNA, the CDR3 is TGTGCCAGCACCGGAGGGGCAGGGAATAATTCACCCCTCCACTTT.

The rearrangement links TRBV14 to TRBJ2-6, with TRBD1 matching 11 bases. The V and J ends lost 4 bases and 1 base, in that order; junction bases with no gene match: 3. CDR3 length equals 17 residues. The V gene's germline CDR1 is SGHDN and CDR2 FVKESK. The CDR3 DNA sequence: TGTGCCAGCAGCCGGGACAGGGGGGTATCTGGGGCCAACGTCCTGACTTTC. Its translation: CASSRDRGVSGANVLTF.

The chain combines TRBV18 with TRBJ2-7; D remains ambiguous. V lost 1 base and J lost 2, with 15 bases in between. CDR1 is KGHSH and CDR2 is LQKENI in the germline V gene. CDR3 size: 16 residues. This chain's CDR3 is CASSPLRPGHAYEQYF. The CDR3 DNA follows: TGTGCCAGCTCACCACTTAGACCGGGTCATGCCTACGAGCAGTACTTC. Full variable domain (rest looked up from reference TRBV18 and TRBJ2-7): NAGVMQNPRHLVRRRGQEARLRCSPMKGHSHVYWYRQLPEEGLKFMVYLQKENIIDESGMPKERFSAEFPKEGPSILRIQQVVRGDSAAYFCASSPLRPGHAYEQYFGPGTRLTVT.

The CDR3 nucleotides read TGTGCCAGCAAAGCCGGGACAGGGTCCTACGAGCAGTACTTC. Translated: CASKAGTGSYEQYF. This chain joins TRBV7-8 and TRBJ2-7, with 9 bases aligning to TRBD1. The ends lost 7 bases at V and 1 base at J; junction bases unmatched: 5. CDR3 length equals 14 residues. The germline CDR1 and CDR2 sequences are SGHVS and FQNEAQ.

CDR3 in amino acids: CASSLAAGTGGVLNTEAFF. The CDR3 DNA reads TGTGCCAGCAGCTTGGCCGCAGGGACAGGGGGAGTATTGAACACTGAAGCTTTCTTT. This chain connects TRBV5-6 to TRBJ1-1; the match to TRBD1 covers 11 bases. Losses at the gene ends were 0 bases for V and 0 bases for J; bases not matched to a gene: 10. The CDR3 runs 19 residues. Germline V CDR1 and CDR2: SGHDT, YYEEEE.

The V call is TRBV5-6, the J call TRBJ1-2, with a possible D match to TRBD1 (6 bases). Trimming removed 1 base from V and 4 bases from J, with 11 bases in between. Germline values: CDR1 SGHDT, CDR2 YYEEEE. The CDR3 is 14 amino acids. For the CDR3, the DNA is TGTGCCAGCAGCTTGATCCAGGGGACCTATGGCTACACCTTC. This sequence encodes CASSLIQGTYGYTF.

This chain joins TRBV18 and TRBJ1-3; D is unclear. V was clipped by 0 bases and J by 4 bases, with 16 bases between them. This CDR3 is built from 17 residues. Germline CDR1 KGHSH, CDR2 LQKENI. The CDR3 DNA follows: TGTGCCAGCTCACCACCATCGATCCCGGGGAGGGGAAACACCATATATTTT. Protein sequence: CASSPPSIPGRGNTIYF.

The rearrangement joins TRBV6-6 to TRBJ1-5; D is undetermined. V was trimmed by 2 bases and J by 6 bases, leaving 8 bases between them. The CDR3 is 13 amino acids. Germline loops: CDR1 MNHNY, CDR2 SVGAGI (reference sequence). The CDR3: CASSYVGGQPQHF. CDR3 in DNA: TGTGCCAGCAGTTACGTGGGAGGTCAGCCCCAGCATTTT.

The V and J genes are TRBV18 and TRBJ1-5; 9 bases map to TRBD1. The CDR3 extends over 15 amino acids. The J segment lost 5 bases and the V segment lost 8 bases, leaving 10 bases of the junction unmatched. Per the germline V gene, CDR1 is KGHSH and CDR2 is LQKENI. CDR3 sequence: CASTRGQGMDQPQHF. The CDR3 bases are TGTGCCAGCACCCGAGGACAGGGGATGGATCAGCCCCAGCATTTT. Filled out from reference TRBV18 and TRBJ1-5, the complete variable domain reads NAGVMQNPRHLVRRRGQEARLRCSPMKGHSHVYWYRQLPEEGLKFMVYLQKENIIDESGMPKERFSAEFPKEGPSILRIQQVVRGDSAAYFCASTRGQGMDQPQHFGDGTRLSIL.

The chain carries TRBV7-9 and TRBJ1-2; D uncertain. Trimming removed 11 bases at V and 8 bases at J, with 21 bases between. Germline V gene lookup returns CDR1 SEHNR and CDR2 FQNEAQ (reference sequence). This CDR3 has 13 residues. The CDR3 region is CASQMQSGGGYTF. The CDR3 region has the DNA TGTGCCTCGCAGATGCAGTCCGGAGGGGGCTACACCTTC.

The rearrangement joins TRBV7-2 to TRBJ1-4; D not resolved. Germline V lookup: CDR1 SGHTA, CDR2 FQGNSA. V lost 9 bases to trimming and J lost 0 bases, with 8 bases between them. CDR3 length: 13 residues. Here the CDR3 reads CASSTSTNEKLFF. The CDR3 DNA reads as TGTGCCAGTTCGACATCAACTAATGAAAAACTGTTTTTT.

V is TRBV6-5 and J is TRBJ1-5; D is possibly TRBD1 (5 bases). This CDR3 contains 13 residues. The germline V gene has CDR1 MNHEY and CDR2 SVGAGI. The germline V and J ends were trimmed by 4 bases and 7 bases, with 11 bases remaining between them. The CDR3: CASSSSRGQPQHF. The CDR3 coding sequence is TGTGCCAGCAGTTCGAGCCGGGGGCAGCCCCAGCATTTT.

V and J are TRBV7-8 and TRBJ1-2, with D unclear. The germline gives CDR1 SGHVS, CDR2 FQNEAQ. The CDR3 runs to 18 residues. The V end lost 5 bases, the J end lost 3 bases, and 25 bases lay between the germline ends. The CDR3 DNA follows: TGTGCCAGCAGCCTCCGGTCCGCCTTTTATGTTCTGGACTATGGCTACACCTTC. Translation: CASSLRSAFYVLDYGYTF.

This chain connects TRBV4-1 to TRBJ2-7; 8 nucleotides line up with TRBD1. CDR1 and CDR2 (germline): MGHRA, YSYEKL. The CDR3 is made up of 15 amino acids. The V gene end was trimmed by 2 bases and the J gene end by 0 bases; junction bases not matched to a gene: 3. The CDR3 region is CASSQRTGHSYEQYF. As DNA, the CDR3 is TGCGCCAGCAGCCAAAGGACAGGGCACTCCTACGAGCAGTACTTC.

The gene calls are TRBV27 and TRBJ2-3; D is ambiguous. Trimming shortened V by 3 bases and J by 1 base, and 8 bases separated the two germline ends. The germline CDR1 and CDR2 sequences are MNHEY and SMNVEV (reference sequence). The CDR3 contains 14 residues. CDR3 in amino acids: CASSFSPRTDTQYF. The DNA for the CDR3 is TGTGCCAGCAGTTTTAGCCCCCGCACAGATACGCAGTATTTT.